These T cell receptor beta chains were read from a single sample in a study of CD8+CD57+ T cells in acquired aplastic anemia. Via MiXCR, TCRdb re-called the reads, giving one row per CDR3 protein. The sample yields hundreds of thousands of distinct CDR3 sequences, around 43% seen once. Specimen: sorted CD4+, CD8+, or CD8+CD57+ T cells (not recorded which) from PBMCs. Every receptor here comes from a human donor with aplastic anemia. Each CDR3 is given with its conserved first and last residue. The order of the fields is V gene, J gene, D gene, clone size, CDR3 protein, CDR3 DNA. D genes are given only for firm matches. Clone size is not always given. Where it is, it says once, few, many or a class for expanded clones.

V: TRBV20-1; J: TRBJ2-7; D: .; size: .; CDR3: CSAMPGPYEQYF; DNA: TGCAGTGCTATGCCGGGCCCCTACGAGCAGTACTTC
V: TRBV19; J: TRBJ1-5; D: .; size: .; CDR3: CASSPTSRQPQHF; DNA: TGTGCCAGTAGTCCGACAAGTCGCCAGCCCCAGCATTTT
V: TRBV7-6; J: TRBJ2-1; D: .; size: .; CDR3: CASSSGVNERFF; DNA: TGTGCCAGCAGCTCAGGGGTCAATGAGCGGTTCTTC
V: TRBV19; J: TRBJ1-2; D: TRBD1; size: .; CDR3: CASSIVGTGYGYTF; DNA: TGTGCCAGTAGTATAGTGGGGACAGGGTATGGCTACACCTTC
V: TRBV15; J: TRBJ2-2; D: .; size: once; CDR3: CATSRDRNRAGELFF; DNA: TGTGCCACCAGCAGAGATAGGAACCGGGCCGGGGAGCTGTTTTTT
V: TRBV7-9; J: TRBJ2-7; D: .; size: .; CDR3: CAGLLTGLYEQYF; DNA: TGTGCCGGTCTCCTCACAGGGCTCTACGAGCAGTACTTC
V: TRBV2; J: TRBJ2-3; D: TRBD2; size: .; CDR3: CASSERLAGHTDTQYF; DNA: TGTGCCAGCAGTGAGAGACTAGCGGGGCACACAGATACGCAGTATTTT
V: TRBV6-1; J: TRBJ2-1; D: TRBD2; size: few; CDR3: CASTPQAGVSYNEQFF; DNA: TGTGCCAGCACCCCACAGGCGGGGGTATCCTACAATGAGCAGTTCTTC
V: TRBV7-9; J: TRBJ2-7; D: .; size: many; CDR3: CASIPRDGSSYEQYF; DNA: TGTGCCAGCATTCCCCGAGACGGGAGCTCCTACGAGCAGTACTTC
V: TRBV11-2; J: TRBJ2-1; D: .; size: many; CDR3: CASSLERPDNEQFF; DNA: TGTGCCAGCAGCTTGGAAAGGCCGGACAATGAGCAGTTCTTC
V: TRBV6-2/TRBV6-3; J: TRBJ1-1; D: .; size: few; CDR3: CASSPGRKSPEAFF; DNA: TGTGCCAGCAGTCCGGGGAGGAAATCCCCTGAAGCTTTCTTT